Below, 25 T cell receptor beta chains from the same sample are listed, as sequenced in a study of identical twins. TCRdb fed the 5' RACE reads into MiXCR, producing one record per CDR3 protein. The sample has roughly 1,500,000 distinct CDR3 sequences, around 33% seen once; the top ten hold about 0.25%. What was sequenced was cord blood. The receptors here all came from a newborn girl in good health.

In this sample, this clonotype turned up once. The rearrangement uses TRBV10-2 and TRBJ2-1; D perhaps matches TRBD2 (6 bases). Germline V gives CDR1 WSHSY, CDR2 SAAADI. V dropped 1 base and J dropped 8 bases, with 15 bases sitting between them. This CDR3 is 15 amino acids long. The CDR3 loop is CASSEYLATYDEQFF. CDR3 in DNA: TGCGCCAGCAGTGAGTATCTAGCGACGTACGATGAGCAGTTCTTC.

This clonotype was seen only a few times. V gene TRBV20-1 combines with J gene TRBJ2-1; 7 bases are a match to TRBD2. The ends lost 2 bases at V and 5 bases at J; junction bases unmatched: 9. The CDR3 contains 15 residues. The germline V gene encodes CDR1 DFQATT and CDR2 SNEGSKA (reference sequence). In DNA form, the CDR3 reads TGCAGTGCTAGAACGGTGCTAGCGGCTAACAATGAGCAGTTCTTC. This encodes CSARTVLAANNEQFF.

This clonotype was found many times. The chain has TRBV12-3 or TRBV12-4 and TRBJ2-1; D unresolved. The V and J ends lost 5 bases and 8 bases respectively, with 4 bases between them. The CDR3 runs 10 residues. The CDR3 bases are TGTGCCAGCAGTGGACATGAGCAGTTCTTC. It yields the protein CASSGHEQFF.

This clonotype occurred a few times. The V and J genes are TRBV10-3 and TRBJ2-2, with 8 bases matching TRBD1. This CDR3 spans 13 amino acids. Germline loops: CDR1 ENHRY, CDR2 SYGVKD. The junction had 1 base not matched to a gene; V was cut back by 4 bases and J by 6 bases. The chain's CDR3 is CAISGTGPGELFF. CDR3 DNA sequence: TGTGCCATCAGTGGGACAGGGCCCGGGGAGCTGTTTTTT.

The chain joins TRBV12-3 or TRBV12-4 to TRBJ1-4; no definite D call. The V gene lost 3 bases and the J gene lost 4 bases, with 21 bases spanning the gap. The CDR3 runs 18 residues. CDR3 sequence reads: CASSFERQDLWHNEKLFF. The CDR3 DNA is TGTGCCAGCAGTTTTGAGCGGCAGGACCTATGGCATAATGAAAAACTGTTTTTT.

The J gene is TRBJ2-3, the V gene TRBV24-1; a weak D match, TRBD2 (6 bases). The CDR3 runs 13 residues. The V gene's germline CDR1 is KGHDR and CDR2 SFDVKD. Trimming took 5 bases from V and 6 from J, leaving 11 bases between them. CDR3 coding DNA: TGTGCCACCAGTGCTAAACGGGGGGATACGCAGTATTTT. Translation: CATSAKRGDTQYF.

The chain couples TRBV20-1 to TRBJ2-7, with TRBD2 matching over 7 bases. Germline V gene sequence: CDR1 DFQATT, CDR2 SNEGSKA (reference sequence). The CDR3 is 13 residues long. CDR3 in amino acids: CRGLAGSSYEQYF. The CDR3 nucleotides are TGCAGGGGTTTAGCGGGTTCCTCCTACGAGCAGTACTTC.

The chain couples TRBV2 to TRBJ2-7; TRBD2 matches 8 bases. V gave up 2 bases and J gave up 7 bases; unmatched junction bases: 10. Germline-derived CDR1 and CDR2 are SNHLY and FYNNEI. This CDR3 is 15 amino acids long. DNA of the CDR3: TGTGCCAGCAGTGAACGGGCGGGAGGCCGTAATGAGCAGTACTTC. Residues: CASSERAGGRNEQYF.

There are a few counts of this clonotype. V usage is TRBV6-5 and J usage is TRBJ2-1, with 9 bases fitting TRBD2. Losses at the gene ends were 0 bases for V and 5 bases for J; bases not matched to a gene: 14. This CDR3 is 19 amino acids long. In germline, CDR1 is MNHEY, CDR2 SVGAGI. The CDR3 loop is CASSYSSGFVAGDDNEQFF. The CDR3 DNA sequence: TGTGCCAGCAGTTACTCGAGCGGGTTTGTAGCGGGGGACGACAATGAGCAGTTCTTC.

This clonotype was seen a few times. V is TRBV21-1 and J is TRBJ2-1; the table calls TRBD1, which could not be checked here. TRBV21-1 is a listed pseudogene. The CDR3 runs 16 residues. As DNA, the CDR3 is TGTGCCAGCAGCAAAGGGGGGGAGCACCCCTACAATGAGCAGTTCTTC. Translating it yields CASSKGGEHPYNEQFF.

The chain is built from TRBV10-3 and TRBJ1-1, with D unclear. CDR1 ENHRY and CDR2 SYGVKD come from the germline V gene. Trimming cost V 8 bases and J 0 bases, with 16 bases left between them. This CDR3 has 15 amino acids. CDR3 in amino acids: CAIAPVMRLNTEAFF. The CDR3 region has the DNA TGTGCCATCGCACCGGTTATGCGTCTGAACACTGAAGCTTTCTTT.

Concerning this clonotype itself: A much larger clone differs by one base, so this may be a read error. This chain connects TRBV12-3 or TRBV12-4 to TRBJ2-7; tentative D call: TRBD1 (6 bases). This CDR3 spans 14 amino acids. Trimming cost V 6 bases and J 2 bases, with 14 bases left between them. The CDR3 loop reads CASSPTGIPYEQYF. CDR3 nucleotide sequence: TGTGCCAGCAGCCCCACAGGGATACCCTACGAGCAGTACTTC.

Only a few counts were recorded for this clonotype. The chain couples TRBV7-2 to TRBJ2-1, with D unclear. The CDR3 loop spans 16 amino acids. Germline V lookup: CDR1 SGHTA, CDR2 FQGNSA. Trimming cost V 1 base and J 0 bases, with 10 bases left between them. CDR3 sequence reads: CASSLGRWSSYNEQFF. In DNA, the CDR3 is TGTGCCAGCAGCTTAGGAAGGTGGAGCTCCTACAATGAGCAGTTCTTC.

The genes are TRBV27 and TRBJ2-1; 8 bases line up with TRBD2. J lost 6 bases, V lost 1 base, and 17 bases had no gene match. Germline CDR1 and CDR2: MNHEY and SMNVEV (reference sequence). The CDR3 length is 19 residues. The CDR3 region is CASSLWGSLGAGEVNEQFF. CDR3 DNA sequence: TGTGCCAGCAGTTTATGGGGGAGCTTAGGAGCGGGAGAGGTCAATGAGCAGTTCTTC.

This rearrangement joins TRBV20-1 to TRBJ2-3; perhaps TRBD2 as D (6 bases). Trimming removed 5 bases from V and 5 bases from J, with 20 bases in between. Germline V gene data show CDR1 as DFQATT and CDR2 as SNEGSKA (reference sequence). This CDR3 comprises 15 residues. The chain's CDR3 is CSAPRRAGRQDTQYF. CDR3 sequence (DNA): TGCAGTGCTCCCAGGAGGGCGGGGCGTCAAGATACGCAGTATTTT.

The chain carries TRBV7-2 and TRBJ1-4; D gene uncertain. The V gene lost 5 bases and the J gene lost 5 bases, with 12 bases spanning the gap. From germline, CDR1 is SGHTA and CDR2 FQGNSA. This CDR3 has 14 residues. The CDR3 coding sequence is TGTGCCAGCAGCAACCTGAAAGCAAATGAAAAACTGTTTTTT. This gives the protein CASSNLKANEKLFF. Full variable domain (missing parts from reference TRBV7-2 and TRBJ1-4): GAGVSQSPSNKVTEKGKDVELRCDPISGHTALYWYRQSLGQGLEFLIYFQGNSAPDKSGLPSDRFSAERTGGSVSTLTIQRTQQEDSAVYLCASSNLKANEKLFFGSGTQLSVL.

This rearrangement joins TRBV20-1 to TRBJ1-5; D call uncertain. There are 16 residues in the CDR3. The germline V and J ends were trimmed by 0 bases and 2 bases, with 14 bases remaining between them. Germline CDR1 reads DFQATT; CDR2 reads SNEGSKA (reference sequence). The CDR3 loop reads CSARDPMGGGNQPQHF. CDR3 DNA sequence: TGCAGTGCTAGAGATCCGATGGGCGGGGGCAATCAGCCCCAGCATTTT.

The genes are TRBV20-1 and TRBJ1-1; TRBD1 matches 9 bases. V lost 6 bases to trimming and J lost 2 bases; unmatched junction nucleotides: 7. The CDR3 is made up of 14 amino acids. The germline CDR1 and CDR2 sequences are DFQATT and SNEGSKA (reference sequence). The CDR3: CSAASGQGNTEAFF. CDR3 nucleotide sequence: TGCAGTGCCGCTTCGGGACAGGGAAACACTGAAGCTTTCTTT.

This clonotype was counted a few times. The chain recombines TRBV24-1 with TRBJ2-7; no clear D gene. V dropped 5 bases and J dropped 7 bases, with 8 bases sitting between them. CDR1 and CDR2 (germline): KGHDR, SFDVKD. The CDR3 has 11 amino acids. CDR3 sequence reads: CATSAKDEQYF. DNA of the CDR3: TGTGCCACCAGTGCTAAAGATGAGCAGTACTTC.

Concerning this clonotype itself: The junction departs from germline at one end; a sequencing error may be responsible. The genes are TRBV7-7 and TRBJ2-1; D gene ambiguous. This CDR3 region has 14 residues. Germline assignment: CDR1 SSHAT and CDR2 FNYEAQ (reference sequence). The CDR3: CASSLDLNLNEQFF. CDR3 nucleotide sequence: TGTGCTAGCAGCTTAGACCTCAACCTCAATGAGCAGTTCTTC.

The chain couples TRBV11-1 to TRBJ2-1, with 7 bases that match TRBD1. V shed 5 bases and J 6 bases; nucleotides not matched to a gene: 10. The CDR3 is 15 amino acids. The germline V gene has CDR1 SGHAT and CDR2 FQDESV (reference sequence). The CDR3: CASSPQGSLLNEQFF. The CDR3 nucleotides read TGTGCCAGCAGCCCACAGGGGAGCCTTCTCAATGAGCAGTTCTTC.

V and J are TRBV12-3 or TRBV12-4 and TRBJ2-5; 7 bases match TRBD2. The last part of the DNA fits TRBJ2-7 better; the J call may be wrong. The CDR3 is 15 residues long. CDR3 bases: TGTGCCAGCAGCTACCTACCGGGACTAAGAGACGAGCAGTACTTC. Translated: CASSYLPGLRDEQYF.

Only a few counts were recorded for this clonotype. This chain joins TRBV6-9 and TRBJ1-1; a possible D gene is TRBD1 (6 bases). The CDR3 covers 13 residues. Deletions cut 6 bases from V and 6 bases from J, with 14 bases between. In germline, CDR1 is MNHGY, CDR2 SVAAGI. CDR3 in amino acids: CASRYRVSPEAFF. The CDR3 DNA reads TGTGCCAGCAGGTACAGGGTTTCCCCTGAAGCTTTCTTT.

This clonotype was seen a handful of times. The chain recombines TRBV5-8 with TRBJ2-3, with D possibly matching TRBD2 (5 bases). The germline V gene encodes CDR1 SGHTS and CDR2 YDEGEE. Trimming took 0 bases from V and 3 from J, leaving 14 bases between them. The CDR3 has 16 residues. As DNA, the CDR3 is TGTGCCAGCAGCTTGGGCGTGGACTCTCGGACAGATACGCAGTATTTT. Amino acid sequence: CASSLGVDSRTDTQYF. Full variable domain (outside the CDR3, taken from reference TRBV5-8 and TRBJ2-3): EAGVTQSPTHLIKTRGQQATLRCSPISGHTSVYWYQQALGLGLQFLLWYDEGEERNRGNFPPRFSGRQFPNYSSELNVNALELEDSALYLCASSLGVDSRTDTQYFGPGTRLTVL.

With regard to this clonotype: Since a much larger clone is just one base distant, this may be a read error. The chain has TRBV6-2 or TRBV6-3 and TRBJ2-4; D uncertain. V shed 0 bases and J shed 13 bases, with 10 bases lying between them. Looked up from germline, CDR1 is MNHEY and CDR2 is SVGEGT. CDR3 length: 12 amino acids. The DNA of the CDR3 is TGTGCCAGCAGTTACTCCATCTACGGGCAGTACTTC. Protein: CASSYSIYGQYF.